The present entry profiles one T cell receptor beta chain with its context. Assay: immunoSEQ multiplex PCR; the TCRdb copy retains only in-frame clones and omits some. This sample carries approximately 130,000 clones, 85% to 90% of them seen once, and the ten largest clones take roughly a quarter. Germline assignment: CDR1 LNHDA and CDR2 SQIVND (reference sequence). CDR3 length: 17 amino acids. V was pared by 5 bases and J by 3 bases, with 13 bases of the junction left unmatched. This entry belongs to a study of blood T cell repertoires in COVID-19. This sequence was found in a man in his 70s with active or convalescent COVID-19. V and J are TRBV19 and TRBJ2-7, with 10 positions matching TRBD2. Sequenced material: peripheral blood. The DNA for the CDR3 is TGTGCCAGTAGTCTCGCGGGGCCCGCTAGCGGGAGCTACGAGCAGTACTTC. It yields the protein CASSLAGPASGSYEQYF.